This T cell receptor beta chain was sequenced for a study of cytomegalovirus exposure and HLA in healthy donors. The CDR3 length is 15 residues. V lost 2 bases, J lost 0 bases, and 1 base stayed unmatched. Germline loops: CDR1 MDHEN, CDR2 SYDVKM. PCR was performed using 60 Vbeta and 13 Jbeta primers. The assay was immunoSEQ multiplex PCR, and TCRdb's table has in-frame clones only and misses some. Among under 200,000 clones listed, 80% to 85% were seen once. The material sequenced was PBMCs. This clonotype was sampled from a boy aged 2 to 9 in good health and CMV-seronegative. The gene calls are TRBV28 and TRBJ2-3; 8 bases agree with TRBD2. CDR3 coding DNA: TGTGCCAGCAGTTTAGCGGGAGGTAGCACAGATACGCAGTATTTT. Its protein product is CASSLAGGSTDTQYF.